This is a list of T cell receptor beta chains from one sample in a study of beta chain features in type 1 diabetes. Using immunoSEQ multiplex PCR, the repertoire was profiled, and TCRdb retains in-frame clones only, with some absent. Among 600,000 to 750,000 clones listed, roughly 12% were seen once. The source material was naive CD4+ T cells from blood. These receptors originate from a man younger than 40 with type 1 diabetes. CDR3s include the opening cysteine and the closing phenylalanine or tryptophan. D genes are given only for firm matches. Not every row has a clone size; where given, it reads once, few, many or a size class.

D	size	V	J	DNA	CDR3
.	few	TRBV4-3	TRBJ1-2	TGCGCCAGCAGCCGAGAGACAGGTTACTATGGCTACACCTTC	CASSRETGYYGYTF
.	.	TRBV7-2	TRBJ1-6	TGTGCCAGCAGCTTAGCGCCCGGGGGTAGTAATTCACCCCTCCACTTT	CASSLAPGGSNSPLHF
.	.	TRBV6-1	TRBJ2-5	TGTGCCAGCAGTGTTGCTGAGGAGACCCAGTACTTC	CASSVAEETQYF
TRBD2	few	TRBV9	TRBJ2-3	TGTGCCAGCAGCGTAGGCGCGGGGGGCACCATATCAGATACGCAGTATTTT	CASSVGAGGTISDTQYF
.	.	TRBV5-1	TRBJ2-5	TGCGCCAGCAGCTTGGCCGGTATAGGTTTTGGAGAGACCCAGTACTTC	CASSLAGIGFGETQYF
TRBD2	few	TRBV25-1	TRBJ2-1	TGTGCCAGCGGTCCCAGCGGGGCCCACAATGAGCAGTTCTTC	CASGPSGAHNEQFF
TRBD1	few	TRBV9	TRBJ1-4	TGTGCCAGCAGCGTAGATCAGACAGGGAAGGAAAAACTGTTTTTT	CASSVDQTGKEKLFF
TRBD1	.	TRBV6-5	TRBJ2-1	TGTGCCACGTCGCCGGGACAGGGGACGTACAATGAGCAGTTCTTC	CATSPGQGTYNEQFF
TRBD1	.	TRBV29-1	TRBJ2-7	TGCAGCGTGAGCCGGGACAGGGGCGCCTACGAGCAGTACTTC	CSVSRDRGAYEQYF
.	few	TRBV5-1	TRBJ1-3	TGCGCCAGCAGCTTGGACAGCCGTAACACCATATATTTT	CASSLDSRNTIYF
.	few	TRBV30	TRBJ2-1	TGTGCCTGGAAAACCACGGGGGGCCGGGCGCAGTTCTTC	CAWKTTGGRAQFF
TRBD2	.	TRBV7-3	TRBJ2-1	TGTGCCAGCAGCTTTCTAGCGGCCTCCTACAATGAGCAGTTCTTC	CASSFLAASYNEQFF
TRBD2	.	TRBV14	TRBJ2-1	TGTGCCACTGGGCGGGGGGGCTCCTACAATGAGCAGTTCTTC	CATGRGGSYNEQFF
.	.	TRBV7-2	TRBJ2-5	TGTGCCAGCAGCTCTACCGGGACCGGAGGGACCCAGTACTTC	CASSSTGTGGTQYF
.	.	TRBV28	TRBJ2-3	TGTGCCAGCAGTTTGTCGTTAAGTAGCACAGATACGCAGTATTTT	CASSLSLSSTDTQYF
TRBD1	.	TRBV7-2	TRBJ1-6	TGTGCCAGCAGCTCGGGACAGGGACGTGCACCCCTCCACTTT	CASSSGQGRAPLHF
.	.	TRBV28	TRBJ1-2	TGTGCCAGCAGTTCTAGTCACTATGGCTACACCTTC	CASSSSHYGYTF
TRBD2	few	TRBV5-4	TRBJ2-3	TGTGCCAGCACCTCTGGACTAGCGGGGACTCTTAGCACAGATACGCAGTATTTT	CASTSGLAGTLSTDTQYF
.	.	TRBV6-1	TRBJ2-7	TGTGCCAGCAGCCAGGGCGAGCAGTACTTC	CASSQGEQYF
TRBD2	.	TRBV5-4	TRBJ2-1	TGTGCCAGCAGCTCATCGAGCGGGGTACTCTACAATGAGCAGTTCTTC	CASSSSSGVLYNEQFF
.	.	TRBV5-4	TRBJ2-1	TGTGCCAGCAGCCCGAGACAGGTCGAAGGTAGGAATGAGCAGTTCTTC	CASSPRQVEGRNEQFF
.	few	TRBV6-1	TRBJ2-3	TGTGCCAGCAGTACATGGACAGCCGATACGCAGTATTTT	CASSTWTADTQYF
TRBD1	.	TRBV6-5	TRBJ1-2	TGTGCCAGCAGTTCCACGACAGGGGTTCGTGGCTACACCTTC	CASSSTTGVRGYTF
.	few	TRBV4-2	TRBJ1-2	TGTGCCAGCAGCGAACCGGACAGCTATGGCTACACCTTC	CASSEPDSYGYTF
.	few	TRBV7-2	TRBJ1-4	TGTGCCAGCAGCCCCCTGATAAAAGAAAAACTGTTTTTT	CASSPLIKEKLFF
.	.	TRBV5-1	TRBJ1-1	TGCGCCAGCAGCCCGACCCCGGGGTGGAACACTGAAGCTTTCTTT	CASSPTPGWNTEAFF
TRBD2	.	TRBV10-3	TRBJ2-4	TGTGCCATCAGTGATGAACCGGGACTAGCGGGAGGTTACGACATTCAGTACTTC	CAISDEPGLAGGYDIQYF
TRBD1	few	TRBV7-6	TRBJ1-5	TGTGCCAGCAGCTTGGGACAGAACAATCAGCCCCAGCATTTT	CASSLGQNNQPQHF
.	few	TRBV18	TRBJ2-1	TGTGCCAGCTCACCTCGGGAATGGAATGAGCAGTTCTTC	CASSPREWNEQFF
.	.	TRBV29-1	TRBJ1-2	TGCAGCGTCCTCGACAGGTTTAACTATGGCTACACCTTC	CSVLDRFNYGYTF
.	.	TRBV28	TRBJ1-3	TGTGCCAGCATTAAGGGAAGGTCCGGAAACACCATATATTTT	CASIKGRSGNTIYF
TRBD2	few	TRBV27	TRBJ2-3	TGTGCCAGCAGTCCAGCGGGGGCGATCACAGATACGCAGTATTTT	CASSPAGAITDTQYF
.	few	TRBV21-1	TRBJ1-2	TGTGCCAGCAGCAAAGACGTCAGGCCATTCTGCTACACCTTC	CASSKDVRPFCYTF
.	few	TRBV11-2	TRBJ2-3	TGTGCCAGCAGCTTCCTACGGGACAGCGGGGCAGATACGCAGTATTTT	CASSFLRDSGADTQYF
.	few	TRBV9	TRBJ2-5	TGTGCCAGCAGCGCATCCCAGGGTCCCCTGTACTTC	CASSASQGPLYF
.	few	TRBV19	TRBJ1-1	TGTGCCAGTAGTATTGACGGCCGGGGAGTGAACACTGAAGCTTTCTTT	CASSIDGRGVNTEAFF
.	.	TRBV19	TRBJ1-2	TGTGCCAGTAGTCCGCGGGGGGATACCTATGGCTACACCTTC	CASSPRGDTYGYTF
.	.	TRBV30	TRBJ1-4	TGTGCCTGGAGTTATGGGGGCGGCGAAAATGAAAAACTGTTTTTT	CAWSYGGGENEKLFF
.	few	TRBV29-1	TRBJ2-2	TGCAGCGGCCGGATCACAGGGACCGGGGAGCTGTTTTTT	CSGRITGTGELFF
.	.	TRBV21-1	TRBJ1-4	TGTGCCAGCAGCAAAGACCGGAGCAAACTGTTTTTT	CASSKDRSKLFF
.	.	TRBV29-1	TRBJ1-4	TGCAGCGCCAAAAGGCAGATTGCAACTAATGAAAAACTGTTTTTT	CSAKRQIATNEKLFF
.	.	TRBV13	TRBJ1-2	TGTGCCAGCAGCTTCGGGGGGAACTATGGCTACACCTTC	CASSFGGNYGYTF